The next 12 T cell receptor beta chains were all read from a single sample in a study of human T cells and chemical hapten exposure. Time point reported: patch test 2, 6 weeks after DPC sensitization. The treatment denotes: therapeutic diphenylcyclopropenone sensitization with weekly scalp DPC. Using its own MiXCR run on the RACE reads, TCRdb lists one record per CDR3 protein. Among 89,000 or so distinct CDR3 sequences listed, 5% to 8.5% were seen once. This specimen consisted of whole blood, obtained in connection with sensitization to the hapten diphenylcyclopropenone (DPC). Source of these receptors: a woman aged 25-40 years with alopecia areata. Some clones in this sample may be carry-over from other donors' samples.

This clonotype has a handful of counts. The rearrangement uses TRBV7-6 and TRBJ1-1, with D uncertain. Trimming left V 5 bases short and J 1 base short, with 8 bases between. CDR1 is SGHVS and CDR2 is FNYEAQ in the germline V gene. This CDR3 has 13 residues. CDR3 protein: CASSADKNTEAFF. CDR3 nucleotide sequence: TGTGCCAGCAGCGCCGACAAGAACACTGAAGCTTTCTTT.

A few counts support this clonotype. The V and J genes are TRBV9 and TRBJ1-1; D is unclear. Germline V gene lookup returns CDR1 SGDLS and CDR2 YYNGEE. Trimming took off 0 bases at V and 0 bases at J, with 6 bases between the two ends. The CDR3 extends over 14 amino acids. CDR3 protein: CASSVAGVNTEAFF. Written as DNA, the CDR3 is TGTGCCAGCAGCGTAGCTGGGGTGAACACTGAAGCTTTCTTT.

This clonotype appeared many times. The CDR3 sequence: CASSQGVDTQYF. The CDR3, as DNA: TGTGCCAGCAGCCAAGGAGTGGATACGCAGTATTTT. The chain uses TRBV14 and TRBJ2-3, with D hard to call. This CDR3 contains 12 residues. Per the germline V gene, CDR1 is SGHDN and CDR2 is FVKESK. Between the trimmed V and J ends, which lost 1 base and 6 bases, there was a span of 5 bases.

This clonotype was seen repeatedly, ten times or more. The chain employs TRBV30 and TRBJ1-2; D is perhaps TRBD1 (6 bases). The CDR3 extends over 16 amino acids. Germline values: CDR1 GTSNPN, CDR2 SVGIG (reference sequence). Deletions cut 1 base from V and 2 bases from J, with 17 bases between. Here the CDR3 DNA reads TGTGCCTGGAGTGCCTCTCCACGTAGGGGGAACTATGGCTACACCTTC. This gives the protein CAWSASPRRGNYGYTF.

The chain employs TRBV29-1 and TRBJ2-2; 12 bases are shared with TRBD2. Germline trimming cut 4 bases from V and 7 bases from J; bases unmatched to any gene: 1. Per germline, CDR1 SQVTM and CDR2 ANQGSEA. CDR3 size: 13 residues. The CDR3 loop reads CSVGLAGVGELFF. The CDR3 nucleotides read TGCAGCGTTGGACTAGCGGGGGTCGGGGAGCTGTTTTTT.

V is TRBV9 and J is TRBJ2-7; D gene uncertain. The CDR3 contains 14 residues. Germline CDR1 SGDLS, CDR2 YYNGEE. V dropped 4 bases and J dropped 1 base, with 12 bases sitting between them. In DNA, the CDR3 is TGTGCCAGCAGCCCCGCAGGAGCTTCCTACGAGCAGTACTTC. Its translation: CASSPAGASYEQYF.

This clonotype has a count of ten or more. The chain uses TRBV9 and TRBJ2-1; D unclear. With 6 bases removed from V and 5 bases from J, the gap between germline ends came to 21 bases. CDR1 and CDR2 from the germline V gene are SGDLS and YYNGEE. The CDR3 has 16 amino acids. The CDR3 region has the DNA TGTGCCAGCATCTTCCGGGCCTTAGTAGGGAACAATGAGCAGTTCTTC. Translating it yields CASIFRALVGNNEQFF.

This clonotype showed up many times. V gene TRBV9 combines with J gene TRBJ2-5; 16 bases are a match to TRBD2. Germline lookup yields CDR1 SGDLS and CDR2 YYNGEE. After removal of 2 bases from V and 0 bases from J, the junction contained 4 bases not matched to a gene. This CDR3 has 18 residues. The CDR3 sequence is CASSVGGLAGGYQETQYF. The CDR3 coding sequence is TGTGCCAGCAGCGTGGGGGGACTAGCGGGGGGGTACCAAGAGACCCAGTACTTC.

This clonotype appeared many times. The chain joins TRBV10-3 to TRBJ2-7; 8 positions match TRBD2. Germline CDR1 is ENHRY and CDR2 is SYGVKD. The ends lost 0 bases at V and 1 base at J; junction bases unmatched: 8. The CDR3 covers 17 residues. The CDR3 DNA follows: TGTGCCATCAGTGAGTCCTATGGGCGGGGGGCTTCCTACGAGCAGTACTTC. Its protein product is CAISESYGRGASYEQYF.

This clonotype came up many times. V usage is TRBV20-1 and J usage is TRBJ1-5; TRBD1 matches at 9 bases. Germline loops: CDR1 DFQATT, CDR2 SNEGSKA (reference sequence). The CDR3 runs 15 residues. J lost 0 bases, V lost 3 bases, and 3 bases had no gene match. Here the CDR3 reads CSARTGGYSNQPQHF. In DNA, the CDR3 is TGCAGTGCTAGGACAGGGGGTTATAGCAATCAGCCCCAGCATTTT.

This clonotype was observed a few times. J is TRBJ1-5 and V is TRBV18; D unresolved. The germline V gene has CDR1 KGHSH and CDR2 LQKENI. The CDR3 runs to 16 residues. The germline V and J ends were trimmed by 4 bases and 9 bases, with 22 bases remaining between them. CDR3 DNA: TGTGCCAGCTCACGGAGCTCTATCGGGGAACGGGGGCCCCAGCATTTT. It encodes CASSRSSIGERGPQHF.

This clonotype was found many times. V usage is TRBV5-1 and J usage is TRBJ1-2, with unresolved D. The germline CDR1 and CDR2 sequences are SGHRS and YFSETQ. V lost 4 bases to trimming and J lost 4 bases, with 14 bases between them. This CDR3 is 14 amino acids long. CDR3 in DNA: TGCGCCAGCAGCCCCAGAGCTCAGGCCTATGGCTACACCTTC. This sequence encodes CASSPRAQAYGYTF.